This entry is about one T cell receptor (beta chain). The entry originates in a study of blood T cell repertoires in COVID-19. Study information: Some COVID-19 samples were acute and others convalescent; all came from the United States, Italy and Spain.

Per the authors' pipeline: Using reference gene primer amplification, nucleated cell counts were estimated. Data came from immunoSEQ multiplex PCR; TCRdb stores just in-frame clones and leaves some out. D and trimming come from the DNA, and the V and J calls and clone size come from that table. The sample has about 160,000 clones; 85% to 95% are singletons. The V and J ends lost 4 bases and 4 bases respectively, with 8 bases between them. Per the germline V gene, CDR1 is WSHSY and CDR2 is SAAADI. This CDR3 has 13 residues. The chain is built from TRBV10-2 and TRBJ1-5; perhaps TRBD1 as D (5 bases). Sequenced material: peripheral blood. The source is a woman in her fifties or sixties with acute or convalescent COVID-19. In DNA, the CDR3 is TGCGCCAGCAGTGGGGGCCCTAATCAGCCCCAGCATTTT. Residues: CASSGGPNQPQHF.